This entry lists 14 T cell receptor beta chains sequenced from one sample in a study of blood T cells in healthy people across ages (dated by TCRdb to 2013 to 2016). The library relied on 5' RACE. A second PCR of 7 to 11 cycles was run with a J-beta primer mix and a sample-barcoded 5' primer. Using fastp trimming at Q25 and MiXCR clonotype assembly, TCRdb reanalyzed the public sequencing data and kept in-frame beta chains. Rows matching on CDR3 protein sequence are summarized as one entry with the most common DNA and genes. The sample profile shows fewer than 2 million distinct CDR3 sequences; about two fifths of them were found once. The ten top clones hold 20% to 25% of the sample. Sequencing used blood. These receptors were obtained from a human donor in good health.

CDR3 DNA: TGTGCCAGCAGCTTCACGAAGATAGATACGCAGTATTTT. This codes for CASSFTKIDTQYF. This sequence joins TRBV7-3 and TRBJ2-3; the D is unclear. Trimming removed 3 bases from V and 5 bases from J, with 9 bases in between. The CDR3 sequence is 13 residues long. From germline, CDR1 is SGHTA and CDR2 FQGTGA.

This clonotype was seen a handful of times. The genes are TRBV29-1 and TRBJ2-5, with TRBD1 matching 9 bases. Trimming took 5 bases from V and 11 from J; bases not matched to a gene: 18. The CDR3 runs to 15 residues. CDR1 is SQVTM and CDR2 is ANQGSEA in the germline V gene. The CDR3 protein is CSVWGGGTGNNEQYF. Written as DNA, the CDR3 is TGCAGCGTTTGGGGAGGTGGGACAGGGAACAATGAGCAGTACTTC.

The V call is TRBV5-1, the J call TRBJ2-7, with a tentative D call TRBD2 (5 bases). Germline CDR1 and CDR2: SGHRS and YFSETQ. CDR3 length: 16 amino acids. V was cut by 4 bases and J by 0 bases, with 17 bases left in between. This CDR3 reads CASSLAGLEFSYEQYF. The CDR3 nucleotides read TGCGCCAGCAGCCTAGCAGGTTTGGAATTCTCCTACGAGCAGTACTTC.

The genes are TRBV29-1 and TRBJ1-2; D is possibly TRBD1 (5 bases). Germline CDR1 SQVTM, CDR2 ANQGSEA. The CDR3 has 13 residues. The CDR3: CSVQGRVREGYTF. The DNA for the CDR3 is TGCAGTGTCCAGGGCCGAGTAAGGGAGGGCTACACCTTC.

The rearrangement links TRBV9 to TRBJ2-1; TRBD1 matches 7 bases. Germline CDR1 is SGDLS and CDR2 is YYNGEE. The CDR3 extends over 14 amino acids. Unmatched junction bases numbered 0, after V lost 2 bases and J lost 1 base. The CDR3 nucleotides are TGTGCCAGCAGCGTGGGACAGTCCTACAATGAGCAGTTCTTC. Translated, it gives CASSVGQSYNEQFF.

The chain has TRBV2 and TRBJ1-4; D uncertain. The V end was cut by 7 bases, the J end by 5 bases, with 14 bases between. There are 14 residues in the CDR3. Germline V gene data show CDR1 as SNHLY and CDR2 as FYNNEI. The CDR3 sequence is CASISGTRNEKLFF. In nucleotides, the CDR3 is TGTGCCAGCATATCCGGCACTAGGAATGAAAAACTGTTTTTT.

The V call is TRBV12-3 or TRBV12-4, the J call TRBJ2-5, with TRBD1 matching over 8 bases. The CDR3 is 14 residues long. V was clipped by 5 bases and J by 4 bases; unmatched bases: 6. The DNA for the CDR3 is TGTGCCAGCAGTCAATCAGGGGGCGCAGAGACCCAGTACTTC. Its protein is CASSQSGGAETQYF.

This clonotype showed up many times. V is TRBV7-6 and J is TRBJ2-3, with 7 bases aligning to TRBD2. The CDR3 consists of 16 residues. CDR1 SGHVS and CDR2 FNYEAQ come from the germline V gene. Losses at the gene ends were 1 base for V and 2 bases for J; bases not matched to a gene: 6. CDR3 protein: CASSLDDGGNTDTQYF. CDR3 DNA: TGTGCCAGCAGCTTAGATGACGGGGGGAACACAGATACGCAGTATTTT.

This sequence joins TRBV7-2 and TRBJ1-2; maybe TRBD1 (5 bases). The V and J ends lost 1 base and 13 bases respectively, with 16 bases between them. The CDR3 consists of 13 residues. From germline, CDR1 is SGHTA and CDR2 FQGNSA. CDR3 sequence reads: CASSLVTGEGGTF. The CDR3 DNA is TGTGCCAGCAGCTTAGTGACGGGGGAAGGAGGCACCTTC. The whole variable domain, filled in from reference TRBV7-2 and TRBJ1-2, reads GAGVSQSPSNKVTEKGKDVELRCDPISGHTALYWYRQSLGQGLEFLIYFQGNSAPDKSGLPSDRFSAERTGGSVSTLTIQRTQQEDSAVYLCASSLVTGEGGTFGSGTRLTVV.

This chain joins TRBV10-3 and TRBJ1-2; unclear D gene. Trimming took off 2 bases at V and 7 bases at J, with 11 bases between the two ends. The CDR3 runs to 13 residues. Germline CDR1 ENHRY, CDR2 SYGVKD. The CDR3 bases are TGTGCCATCAGTGAGCCACGGGTAGGTGGCTACACCTTC. Protein sequence: CAISEPRVGGYTF.

The rearrangement links TRBV28 to TRBJ1-1; D uncertain. V shed 8 bases and J shed 8 bases, with 18 bases lying between them. Germline V CDR1 and CDR2: MDHEN, SYDVKM. There are 13 residues in the CDR3. The CDR3 sequence is CASQSQSKMEAFF. The CDR3 coding sequence is TGTGCCAGCCAATCACAATCAAAAATGGAAGCTTTCTTT.

This clonotype occurred a few times. The chain uses TRBV9 and TRBJ2-1, with D unresolved. V lost 4 bases and J lost 4, with 21 bases in between. CDR1 and CDR2 from the germline V gene are SGDLS and YYNGEE. CDR3 length: 17 amino acids. The CDR3 is CASSYDFETGTYNEQFF. The DNA for the CDR3 is TGTGCCAGCAGCTACGACTTCGAAACGGGTACATACAATGAGCAGTTCTTC.

This clonotype was seen only once. The rearrangement joins TRBV4-2 to TRBJ1-5, with a possible D match to TRBD1 (5 bases). CDR1 and CDR2 (germline): LGHNA, YNFKEQ. This CDR3 is 16 amino acids long. V was trimmed by 0 bases and J by 5 bases, leaving 14 bases between them. The CDR3 bases are TGTGCCAGCAGCCAAGATCGGGGCAGGGACGATCAGCCCCAGCATTTT. Protein sequence: CASSQDRGRDDQPQHF.

The chain has TRBV5-6 and TRBJ1-1; D not resolved. CDR1 and CDR2 from the germline V gene are SGHDT and YYEEEE. The CDR3 sequence is 16 residues long. The V end lost 0 bases, the J end lost 0 bases, and 12 bases lay between the germline ends. CDR3 protein: CASSLGAGIMNTEAFF. CDR3 DNA sequence: TGTGCCAGCAGCTTGGGAGCGGGGATAATGAACACTGAAGCTTTCTTT.